This T cell receptor (beta chain) originates from a study of blood T cell repertoires in COVID-19. Overall study context: Both acute and convalescent COVID-19 samples were obtained from the United States, Italy and Spain.

In the authors' methods: Quantification of nucleated cells was approximated via reference gene primer amplification. Measured with immunoSEQ multiplex PCR; TCRdb has only the in-frame clones, and not every one. The DNA was the basis for D and trimming; V, J and clone size are from that table. The data contain about 200,000 clones, more than 70% of them singletons. Enrollees, about 18 to 95 years old, lived in about two dozen US areas. Among Cohort 3 donors, those recovered had two negative PCRs, clearance, or symptom resolution. Trimming stripped 4 bases from V and 4 bases from J, with 14 bases between. Germline CDR1 is SGHRS and CDR2 is YFSETQ. The CDR3 sequence is 14 residues long.

The origin of this receptor is a woman aged 18-29 years who had recovered from COVID-19. Source material: PBMCs or T cells enriched from blood (not recorded which). This chain uses TRBV5-1 with TRBJ1-1, with D possibly TRBD1 on 5 matching bases. CDR3 amino acids: CASSMQGRGTEAFF. DNA for the CDR3: TGCGCCAGCAGCATGCAAGGGAGGGGCACTGAAGCTTTCTTT.